This T cell receptor beta chain is from a study of early T cells in non-severe SARS-CoV-2 infection (dated by TCRdb to about 2021). About the investigation overall: TCR sequencing used bulk RNA from unsorted whole blood, so alpha and beta chains could not be paired. The study at large found these results: Matching against VDJdb was skewed toward anti-spike CD8 responses, likely underestimated virus-specific expansions, and missed private and CD4 specificities.

A case-control design nested within a healthcare worker cohort in London, UK, was used, with weekly nasopharyngeal swab PCR tests and blood sampling performed. Between 23 and 31 March 2020, the week of the UK lockdown, healthcare workers were enrolled and then followed up weekly for as long as 16 weeks. Library creation used 5' RACE. The instrument was a NextSeq 500. In the TCR library protocol, unique molecular identifiers were attached to individual cDNA molecules to correct for PCR bias and sequencing error. Sequencing covered both TCR alpha and beta chains, and within each sample the abundances of alpha and beta sequences were tightly co-correlated. On the authors' methods: Decombinator V4 was used to annotate TCR sequences for V gene, J gene and CDR3. Expanded TCRs were defined as changing significantly between any two time points under a Poisson model with p below 0.0001. Abundances of TCRs were expressed as counts per million after normalisation to the total number of TCRs sequenced in each sample. MAIT TCRs were defined by TRAV1-2 paired with TRAJ12, TRAJ20 or TRAJ33, and iNKT TCRs by TRAV10 paired with TRAJ18. VDJdb, accessed on 1 November 2021, was searched for TCRs annotated for CMV, EBV and SARS-CoV-2, and TCRs annotated for more than one antigen were excluded. TCRdb reanalyzed the raw reads on its own, using fastp at Q25 for trimming and MiXCR for clone calling, and kept in-frame beta chains. Records with the same CDR3 protein are collapsed into one entry carrying the most frequent genes and DNA. The V and J calls reflect TCRdb's pipeline rather than the authors' work. The sample table lists approximately 49,000 distinct CDR3 sequences, approximately 12% of them with a count of one. 9.1% of the sample is taken by the ten largest.

This clonotype was observed a handful of times. The antigen it binds to is not known. Per-nucleotide qualities are absent, and no much larger clonotype sits a single base away. The germline V gene specifies SGHRS as CDR1 and YFSETQ as CDR2. The germline ends are 5 bases apart after V is trimmed by 4 bases and J by 0 bases. Reading from cysteine to phenylalanine, the CDR3 counts 13 amino acids. Just the 39-base CDR3 DNA is kept, in frame starting at base 1. Sequences were obtained from whole blood. The sequence joins TRBV5-1 to TRBJ1-5; no confident D gene assignment can be made. The sequence derives from an adult who was a healthcare worker with PCR-confirmed SARS-CoV-2 infection or an uninfected control (not recorded which). CDR3 region: CASSKFSNQPQHF. At the DNA level, the sequence is TGCGCCAGCAGCAAATTTAGCAATCAGCCCCAGCATTTT.